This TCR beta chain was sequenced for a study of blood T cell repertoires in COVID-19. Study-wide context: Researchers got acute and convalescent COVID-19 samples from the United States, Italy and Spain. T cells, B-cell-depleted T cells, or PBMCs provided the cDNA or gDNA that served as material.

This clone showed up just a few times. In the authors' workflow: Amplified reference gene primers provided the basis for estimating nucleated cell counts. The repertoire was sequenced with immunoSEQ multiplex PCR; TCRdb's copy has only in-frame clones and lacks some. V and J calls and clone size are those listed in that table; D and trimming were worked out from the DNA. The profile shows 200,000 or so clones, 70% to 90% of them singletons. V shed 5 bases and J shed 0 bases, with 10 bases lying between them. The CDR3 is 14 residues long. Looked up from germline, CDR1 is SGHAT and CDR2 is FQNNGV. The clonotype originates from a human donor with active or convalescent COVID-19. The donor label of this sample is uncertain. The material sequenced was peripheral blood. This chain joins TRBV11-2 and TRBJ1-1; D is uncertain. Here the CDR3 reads CASSTDTMNTEAFF. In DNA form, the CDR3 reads TGTGCCAGCAGCACTGACACCATGAACACTGAAGCTTTCTTT.